Below, 27 T cell receptor beta chains from the same sample are listed, as sequenced in a study of T cells in Graves' hyperthyroidism and ophthalmopathy. RNA transcripts provided the source from which TCR beta CDR3 regions were amplified. HTBI primers were used for first-round RT-PCR of the TCR CDR3. Via MiXCR, TCRdb re-called the multiplex PCR reads, giving one row per CDR3 protein. Of around 720,000 distinct CDR3 sequences in the sample, under 45% were seen once. Source material: blood. The receptors come from a woman in her thirties or forties with Graves' hyperthyroidism.

About this clonotype: A much larger clone differs by one base, so this may be a read error. The chain links TRBV2 to TRBJ2-5; 12 bases map to TRBD2. Germline-derived CDR1 and CDR2 are SNHLY and FYNNEI. The V and J ends lost 2 bases and 5 bases, in that order; junction bases with no gene match: 3. The CDR3 has 15 amino acids. This chain's CDR3 is CASSERLAGVETQYF. CDR3 nucleotide sequence: TGTGCCAGCAGTGAACGACTAGCGGGGGTGGAGACCCAGTACTTC.

CDR3: CASSSGRRQRLLKETQYF. CDR3 nucleotides: TGTGCCAGCAGCTCCGGAAGACGTCAGCGACTATTAAAAGAGACCCAGTACTTC. V usage is TRBV7-2 and J usage is TRBJ2-5; a weak D match, TRBD2 (5 bases). With 4 bases removed from V and 3 bases from J, the gap between germline ends came to 24 bases. CDR1 and CDR2 (germline): SGHTA, FQGNSA. The CDR3 is 18 amino acids. The variable domain in full, with the rest retrieved from reference TRBV7-2 and TRBJ2-5, is GAGVSQSPSNKVTEKGKDVELRCDPISGHTALYWYRQSLGQGLEFLIYFQGNSAPDKSGLPSDRFSAERTGGSVSTLTIQRTQQEDSAVYLCASSSGRRQRLLKETQYFGPGTRLLVL.

V gene TRBV20-1 combines with J gene TRBJ2-7; 9 nucleotides line up with TRBD2. The CDR3 consists of 16 residues. With 2 bases clipped from V and 1 base from J, the junction kept 9 bases outside the gene matches. Germline CDR1 DFQATT, CDR2 SNEGSKA (reference sequence). This chain's CDR3 is CSARQTSGWSSYEQYF. CDR3 bases: TGCAGTGCTAGACAGACTAGCGGCTGGAGTTCCTACGAGCAGTACTTC.

The V call is TRBV12-5, the J call TRBJ1-1, with D uncertain. Germline V gene sequence: CDR1 LGHNT, CDR2 FRNRAP. This CDR3 has 14 residues. The V gene lost 1 base and the J gene lost 6 bases, with 12 bases spanning the gap. The CDR3 region is CASGLGHSDAEAFF. CDR3 in DNA: TGTGCTAGTGGTTTGGGACACTCAGACGCTGAAGCTTTCTTT. The full variable domain, completed using reference TRBV12-5 and TRBJ1-1, is DARVTQTPRHKVTEMGQEVTMRCQPILGHNTVFWYRQTMMQGLELLAYFRNRAPLDDSGMPKDRFSAEMPDATLATLKIQPSEPRDSAVYFCASGLGHSDAEAFFGQGTRLTVV.

This clonotype was detected ten times or more. The chain is built from TRBV7-2 and TRBJ1-1, with 7 bases matching TRBD1. Germline CDR1 is SGHTA and CDR2 is FQGNSA. With V trimmed by 3 bases and J by 8 bases, 6 bases remained unmatched. This CDR3 has 13 residues. The CDR3 DNA sequence: TGTGCCAGCAGCTTTGGACAGGAGGCGGAAGCTTTCTTT. Translating it yields CASSFGQEAEAFF.

This clonotype was observed at least ten times. The rearrangement uses TRBV7-2 and TRBJ2-5, with 14 bases fitting TRBD2. Trimming removed 5 bases from V and 5 bases from J; junction bases left unmatched: 7. Germline V gene data show CDR1 as SGHTA and CDR2 as FQGNSA. The CDR3 has 16 amino acids. This CDR3 is CASSLGTSGSGETQYF. CDR3 in DNA: TGTGCCAGCAGCCTAGGGACTAGCGGGAGTGGGGAGACCCAGTACTTC.

A remark on this clonotype: A much larger clone differs from this one at a single base, so this may be a read error. The CDR3 carries no conserved terminal phenylalanine or tryptophan, so it likely arises from a read error. The chain carries TRBV7-2 and TRBJ2-5; no clear D gene. The CDR3 is made up of 16 amino acids. Germline assignment: CDR1 SGHTA and CDR2 FQGNSA. Trimming cost V 5 bases and J 6 bases, with 22 bases left between them. The CDR3 region is CASSDASTGRFKTQYL. For the CDR3, the DNA is TGTGCCAGCAGCGACGCCTCGACCGGGCGGTTTAAGACCCAGTACCTC.

This clonotype has more than one count but fewer than ten. The chain is built from TRBV6-5 and TRBJ1-1; no clear D. The CDR3 runs to 13 residues. Germline assignment: CDR1 MNHEY and CDR2 SVGAGI. V was shortened by 7 bases and J by 2 bases, with 11 bases between the two germline ends. For the CDR3, the DNA is TGTGCCAGCACAATGGAGATAAACACTGAAGCTTTCTTT. Its translation is CASTMEINTEAFF.

This clonotype has just a few counts. J is TRBJ1-2 and V is TRBV28, with TRBD1 as a possible D gene (5 bases). This CDR3 is 14 amino acids long. V lost 8 bases and J 3 bases, leaving 16 bases between the germline ends. The germline gives CDR1 MDHEN, CDR2 SYDVKM. The CDR3 coding sequence is TGTGCCAGCCAGAAGTCCGACAGATACTATGGCTACACCTTC. This sequence encodes CASQKSDRYYGYTF.

This clonotype was recorded at least ten times. The J gene is TRBJ2-2, the V gene TRBV2; 7 bases align to TRBD1. The germline CDR1 and CDR2 sequences are SNHLY and FYNNEI. V shed 8 bases and J 1 base; nucleotides not matched to a gene: 4. The length of the CDR3 is 14 residues. The DNA of the CDR3 is TGTGCCAGCTCGGGACAGATGAACACCGGGGAGCTGTTTTTT. Protein product: CASSGQMNTGELFF. The full variable domain, with the rest looked up from reference TRBV2 and TRBJ2-2, is EPEVTQTPSHQVTQMGQEVILRCVPISNHLYFYWYRQILGQKVEFLVSFYNNEISEKSEIFDDQFSVERPDGSNFTLKIRSTKLEDSAMYFCASSGQMNTGELFFGEGSRLTVL.

On this clonotype: The DNA is omitted, as the CDR3 cannot be located on it reliably, and the CDR3 follows TCRdb's listing. The chain is built from TRBV7-9 and TRBJ1-2; the listed D gene, TRBD1, was not tested against the DNA. From germline, CDR1 is SEHNR and CDR2 FQNEAQ (reference sequence). The CDR3 has 13 amino acids, counting both end residues. This CDR3 reads CASSARMFGVGTF.

V usage is TRBV29-1 and J usage is TRBJ2-7; 7 nucleotides agree with TRBD2. The CDR3 contains 10 residues. Per the germline V gene, CDR1 is SQVTM and CDR2 is ANQGSEA. The junction had 2 bases not matched to a gene; V was cut back by 8 bases and J by 4 bases. The CDR3 spells CSIAGYEQYF. In DNA form, the CDR3 reads TGCAGCATAGCGGGTTACGAGCAGTACTTC.

This clonotype was detected many times. The DNA for the CDR3 is TGCGCCAGCAGCTTGGAAGGGGATCAGGACACTGAAGCTTTCTTT. Amino acids: CASSLEGDQDTEAFF. V is TRBV5-1 and J is TRBJ1-1, with D perhaps matching TRBD1 (5 bases). CDR1 and CDR2 from the germline V gene are SGHRS and YFSETQ. Trimming stripped 0 bases from V and 3 bases from J, with 12 bases between. This CDR3 is 15 amino acids long.

This chain joins TRBV7-2 and TRBJ2-7, with D tentatively TRBD2 (6 bases). V shed 0 bases and J shed 2 bases, with 11 bases lying between them. The CDR3 contains 15 residues. Germline CDR1 is SGHTA and CDR2 is FQGNSA. CDR3 loop: CASSLARGLTYEQYF. The CDR3 bases are TGTGCCAGCAGCTTAGCGCGGGGATTAACCTACGAGCAGTACTTC.

The V and J genes are TRBV10-3 and TRBJ2-6; a possible D gene is TRBD1 (5 bases). V lost 9 bases to trimming and J lost 0 bases, with 9 bases between them. CDR1 is ENHRY, CDR2 SYGVKD, per germline. The CDR3 contains 14 residues. This chain's CDR3 is CAIGVSSGANVLTF. The CDR3 bases are TGTGCCATAGGGGTCTCCTCTGGGGCCAACGTCCTGACTTTC.

The rearrangement uses TRBV7-2 and TRBJ2-7, with a tentative D call TRBD1 (7 bases). In germline, CDR1 is SGHTA, CDR2 FQGNSA. The ends were cut back, 7 bases at V and 5 bases at J, with 18 bases in the middle. CDR3 length: 14 residues. The CDR3 DNA follows: TGTGCCAGCACTACCGCGCAGGGGGGAAACGAGCAGTACTTC. Amino acid sequence: CASTTAQGGNEQYF.

The chain combines TRBV7-2 with TRBJ2-2; TRBD1 matches 7 bases. CDR1 and CDR2 (germline): SGHTA, FQGNSA. The CDR3 totals 14 residues. Germline trimming cut 5 bases from V and 6 bases from J; bases unmatched to any gene: 6. The CDR3 sequence: CASSRTGAAGELFF. DNA for the CDR3: TGTGCCAGCAGCCGAACAGGGGCCGCCGGGGAGCTGTTTTTT.

The chain is built from TRBV6-6 and TRBJ2-5; D is undetermined. Trimming removed 2 bases at V and 5 bases at J, with 12 bases between. Germline CDR1 MNHNY, CDR2 SVGAGI (reference sequence). This CDR3 is built from 14 residues. The CDR3 nucleotides read TGTGCCAGCAGTTACCGGAGCGCGAGGGAGACCCAGTACTTC. This translates into CASSYRSARETQYF.

This clonotype appeared a few times. J is TRBJ2-2 and V is TRBV6-2 or TRBV6-3, with D tentatively TRBD1 (5 bases). From germline, CDR1 is MNHEY and CDR2 SVGEGT. The CDR3 contains 15 residues. Trimming removed 2 bases from V and 8 bases from J, with 15 bases in between. CDR3 in DNA: TGTGCCAGCAGTTACCGAAAGGACAACTCGGGGGAGCTGTTTTTT. Translation: CASSYRKDNSGELFF.

The chain links TRBV3-1 to TRBJ2-7; D is possibly TRBD2 (5 bases). Germline values: CDR1 LGHDT, CDR2 YNNKEL (reference sequence). V was cut by 1 base and J by 4 bases, with 8 bases left in between. CDR3 length equals 13 residues. As DNA, the CDR3 is TGTGCCAGCAGCCAAGCCGGGGAGTACGAGCAGTACTTC. Its translation: CASSQAGEYEQYF.

A word on this clonotype: This could be a read error, since a much larger clone is one nucleotide away. The chain joins TRBV11-2 to TRBJ1-6, with D perhaps TRBD1 (6 bases). Germline V CDR1 and CDR2: SGHAT, FQNNGV. The CDR3 runs 15 residues. DNA for the CDR3: TGTTCCAGCAGCCAGGACAGCTCCTATAATTCACCCCTCCACTTT. Its protein is CSSSQDSSYNSPLHF.

This clonotype was detected only a few times. The genes are TRBV25-1 and TRBJ2-2, with unresolved D. Germline assignment: CDR1 MGHDK and CDR2 SYGVNS. There are 14 residues in the CDR3. Trimming cost V 3 bases and J 6 bases, with 11 bases left between them. The DNA for the CDR3 is TGTGCCAGCAGTGATTTTGGTTCCGCCGGGGAGCTGTTTTTT. Translated, it gives CASSDFGSAGELFF.

This clonotype was recorded at least ten times. The chain couples TRBV5-8 to TRBJ2-5; 9 bases map to TRBD2. CDR1 and CDR2 (germline): SGHTS, YDEGEE. This CDR3 spans 15 amino acids. Trimming removed 2 bases from V and 4 bases from J; junction bases left unmatched: 6. The DNA for the CDR3 is TGTGCCAGCAGCTTTAGCGGGGGAACAGGAGAGACCCAGTACTTC. Translating it yields CASSFSGGTGETQYF.

This clonotype was seen many times. The genes are TRBV5-1 and TRBJ1-2, with 8 bases that match TRBD1. Trimming took 4 bases from V and 8 from J; bases not matched to a gene: 7. In germline, CDR1 is SGHRS, CDR2 YFSETQ. The CDR3 is 13 amino acids. The CDR3 DNA reads as TGCGCCAGCAGCCCGGACAGGGTAGAGGGCTACACCTTC. Translating it yields CASSPDRVEGYTF.

Many counts were recorded for this clonotype. The chain has TRBV4-2 and TRBJ1-6, with a possible D match to TRBD1 (5 bases). V was clipped by 3 bases and J by 2 bases, with 14 bases between them. CDR3 length equals 17 residues. Germline loops: CDR1 LGHNA, CDR2 YNFKEQ. CDR3 residues: CASSHQRDVPYNSPLHF. CDR3 in DNA: TGTGCCAGCAGCCACCAGCGGGACGTTCCCTATAATTCACCCCTCCACTTT.

The chain combines TRBV6-1 with TRBJ1-5; TRBD1 is a possible D gene (5 bases). V lost 6 bases to trimming and J lost 3 bases, with 21 bases between them. The germline V gene encodes CDR1 MNHNS and CDR2 SASEGT. The length of the CDR3 is 17 residues. The CDR3 spells CASRLTGGWEDNQPQHF. Here the CDR3 DNA reads TGTGCCAGCAGGCTTACGGGGGGTTGGGAAGACAATCAGCCCCAGCATTTT.

The chain is built from TRBV6-5 and TRBJ1-2; perhaps TRBD1 as D (5 bases). CDR1 and CDR2 from the germline V gene are MNHEY and SVGAGI. There are 16 residues in the CDR3. V lost 2 bases, J lost 2 bases, and 15 bases lay in between. CDR3 sequence (DNA): TGTGCCAGCAGTTACGGTGTGGGGGAGGACAACTATGGCTACACCTTC. It encodes CASSYGVGEDNYGYTF.